This TCR beta chain was captured by sequencing in a study of blood T cell repertoires in COVID-19. From germline, CDR1 is MNHNY and CDR2 SVGAGI (reference sequence). The length of the CDR3 is 15 residues. V was pared by 5 bases and J by 0 bases, with 5 bases of the junction left unmatched. Assay: immunoSEQ multiplex PCR; the TCRdb copy retains only in-frame clones and omits some. This repertoire shows 200,000 to 250,000 clones, about four fifths found once; its top ten account for around 3.4%. This receptor was taken from a young woman with acute or convalescent COVID-19. This rearrangement joins TRBV6-6 to TRBJ2-7; 9 bases agree with TRBD1. The sequencing sample was made of peripheral blood. CDR3 in DNA: TGTGCCAGCAGTCGGGACAGGGCCCCCTCCTACGAGCAGTACTTC. It translates to CASSRDRAPSYEQYF.